These 8 T cell receptor beta chains share one sample of origin, sequenced in a study of human T cells and chemical hapten exposure. TCRdb re-called the RACE reads with MiXCR, one entry per CDR3 protein. The sample records about 290,000 distinct CDR3 sequences, 7.5% to 8% being singletons. This sample's time point: pre-sensitization, week 0. Treatment in this sample: therapeutic diphenylcyclopropenone sensitization with weekly scalp DPC. Specimen: whole blood, collected in connection with sensitization to the hapten diphenylcyclopropenone (DPC). The receptors here all came from a man aged 18 to 30 with alopecia areata. Some clones in this sample may be carry-over from other donors' samples.

In this sample, this clonotype turned up many times. One end of the junction varies from germline; a read error may be responsible. The V and J genes are TRBV5-1 and TRBJ2-3; 7 nucleotides line up with TRBD2. CDR3 size: 14 residues. Germline CDR1 and CDR2: SGHRS and YFSETQ. The CDR3 sequence: CASSLAGNTDTQYF. CDR3 sequence (DNA): TGTGCCAGCAGTTTAGCGGGTAACACAGATACGCAGTATTTT.

This sequence joins TRBV6-2 or TRBV6-3 and TRBJ1-5; D remains ambiguous. V was trimmed by 6 bases and J by 15 bases, leaving 15 bases between them. Germline V gene sequence: CDR1 MNHEY, CDR2 SVGEGT. The CDR3 runs to 11 residues. The CDR3 DNA reads as TGTGCCAGCAGCCATGGACGGGCACCGCATTTT. Protein product: CASSHGRAPHF.

This clonotype was seen only a few times. The rearrangement uses TRBV28 and TRBJ2-1, with 10 positions matching TRBD2. V shed 8 bases, J shed 8 bases, and the junction held 6 bases outside the gene matches. This CDR3 has 13 amino acids. CDR1 is MDHEN, CDR2 SYDVKM, per germline. The CDR3 loop is CASQGLAWHEQFF. CDR3 DNA sequence: TGTGCCAGCCAGGGACTAGCGTGGCATGAGCAGTTCTTC.

This clonotype was observed a few times. The J gene is TRBJ1-1, the V gene TRBV28, with TRBD1 as a possible D gene (5 bases). Per germline, CDR1 MDHEN and CDR2 SYDVKM. This CDR3 is 15 amino acids long. V lost 6 bases and J lost 1, with 15 bases in between. DNA of the CDR3: TGTGCCAGCAGACCATGGGAGACAGCGAACACTGAAGCTTTCTTT. It specifies CASRPWETANTEAFF.

This clonotype was detected only a few times. V usage is TRBV20-1 and J usage is TRBJ2-2; 12 bases line up with TRBD2. With V trimmed by 6 bases and J by 1 base, 0 bases remained unmatched. This CDR3 spans 14 amino acids. CDR1 and CDR2 (germline): DFQATT, SNEGSKA (reference sequence). The CDR3 reads CSATSGGNTGELFF. CDR3 nucleotide sequence: TGCAGTGCGACTAGCGGGGGGAACACCGGGGAGCTGTTTTTT.

This clonotype showed up many times. V is TRBV18 and J is TRBJ1-1, with unresolved D. Trimming removed 2 bases from V and 1 base from J, with 5 bases in between. CDR1 is KGHSH and CDR2 is LQKENI in the germline V gene. The CDR3 is 13 amino acids. The CDR3 sequence is CASSPKGNTEAFF. In nucleotides, the CDR3 is TGTGCCAGCTCACCAAAGGGGAACACTGAAGCTTTCTTT.

This clonotype was found many times. The rearrangement joins TRBV5-1 to TRBJ2-3; D is possibly TRBD2 (7 bases). Germline CDR1 and CDR2: SGHRS and YFSETQ. This CDR3 has 17 residues. V was cut by 3 bases and J by 0 bases, with 17 bases left in between. CDR3 loop: CASSSSAGALSTDTQYF. The CDR3 DNA reads as TGCGCCAGCAGCTCCTCCGCGGGGGCCCTTAGCACAGATACGCAGTATTTT. The entire variable domain, with the rest obtained from reference TRBV5-1 and TRBJ2-3, is as follows: KAGVTQTPRYLIKTRGQQVTLSCSPISGHRSVSWYQQTPGQGLQFLFEYFSETQRNKGNFPGRFSGRQFSNSRSEMNVSTLELGDSALYLCASSSSAGALSTDTQYFGPGTRLTVL.

This CDR3 is CASSQGSNLDYGYTF. DNA of the CDR3: TGCGCCAGCAGCCAAGGATCCAATCTAGACTATGGCTACACCTTC. The V gene is TRBV4-1, the J gene TRBJ1-2; D gene uncertain. The CDR3 covers 15 residues. V lost 1 base and J 3 bases, leaving 12 bases between the germline ends. Germline values: CDR1 MGHRA, CDR2 YSYEKL.